A single sample gave rise to the 21 T cell receptor beta chains below, sequenced in a study of T cells in Graves' hyperthyroidism and ophthalmopathy. The source material, RNA transcripts, was used to amplify TCR beta CDR3 regions. First-round RT-PCR targeting the TCR CDR3 was performed with the HTBI primer set. TCRdb re-analysed the multiplex PCR reads in MiXCR, keeping a single row per CDR3 protein. Of about 600,000 distinct CDR3 sequences in the sample, more than 15% were seen once. The material sequenced was blood. Receptors were obtained from a woman in her thirties or forties with Graves' ophthalmopathy.

About this clonotype itself: A read error is likely, as this CDR3 ends without the conserved phenylalanine or tryptophan. It is unclear where the CDR3 begins or ends on the DNA, so no DNA is shown, and the CDR3 is as TCRdb lists it. The chain couples TRBV18 to TRBJ1-1; the table's D call, TRBD1, has no DNA check behind it. The CDR3 contains 16 residues when both ends are counted. CDR1 KGHSH and CDR2 LQKENI come from the germline V gene. The CDR3: CASSPSTLGQGTEAFL.

The V call is TRBV13, the J call TRBJ2-1; 13 bases align to TRBD2. Germline V lookup: CDR1 PRHDT, CDR2 FYEKMQ (reference sequence). With 4 bases clipped from V and 12 bases from J, the junction kept 9 bases outside the gene matches. This CDR3 spans 15 amino acids. CDR3 protein: CASSSWTSGSYWQFF. The DNA for the CDR3 is TGTGCCAGCAGCTCCTGGACTAGCGGGAGCTATTGGCAGTTCTTC.

This clonotype was counted ten times or more. The chain joins TRBV7-2 to TRBJ2-7; D remains ambiguous. The CDR3 has 13 amino acids. Germline V gene sequence: CDR1 SGHTA, CDR2 FQGNSA. V lost 3 bases, J lost 3 bases, and 9 bases lay in between. CDR3 protein: CASSFGFLYEQYF. The DNA of the CDR3 is TGTGCCAGCAGCTTCGGATTTCTCTACGAGCAGTACTTC.

This clonotype was seen more than once but under ten times. V and J are TRBV18 and TRBJ1-1, with 7 bases aligning to TRBD1. The J segment lost 8 bases and the V segment lost 6 bases, leaving 9 bases of the junction unmatched. This CDR3 spans 13 amino acids. Germline CDR1 reads KGHSH; CDR2 reads LQKENI. The CDR3 bases are TGTGCCAGCTCGGGAGGGACAGAGAGAGAAGCTTTCTTT. Residues: CASSGGTEREAFF.

This clonotype was seen a handful of times. This sequence joins TRBV20-1 and TRBJ2-1; tentative D call: TRBD2 (5 bases). CDR3 length: 14 residues. Trimming shortened V by 1 base and J by 5 bases, and 12 bases separated the two germline ends. CDR1 is DFQATT, CDR2 SNEGSKA, per germline (reference sequence). CDR3 region: CSARAGSFHNEQFF. The CDR3 DNA reads TGCAGTGCTAGAGCGGGAAGCTTCCACAATGAGCAGTTCTTC.

This clonotype showed up just a few times. This chain joins TRBV28 and TRBJ2-1; 8 positions agree with TRBD2. The CDR3 is 13 amino acids. Trimming took 7 bases from V and 7 from J; bases not matched to a gene: 6. From germline, CDR1 is MDHEN and CDR2 SYDVKM. The CDR3 sequence: CASNSGGGNEQFF. The CDR3 nucleotides read TGTGCCAGCAATTCGGGAGGGGGGAATGAGCAGTTCTTC.

This clonotype occurred a few times. The J gene is TRBJ2-4, the V gene TRBV6-1, with 8 bases fitting TRBD1. The CDR3 sequence is 16 residues long. V shed 6 bases and J 0 bases; nucleotides not matched to a gene: 7. The germline CDR1 and CDR2 sequences are MNHNS and SASEGT. The CDR3 protein is CASRSDRGLAKNIQYF. DNA for the CDR3: TGTGCCAGCAGATCCGACAGGGGATTAGCCAAAAACATTCAGTACTTC.

This clonotype was detected only a few times. This chain joins TRBV9 and TRBJ2-1; 9 bases are shared with TRBD1. Germline V gene data show CDR1 as SGDLS and CDR2 as YYNGEE. After removal of 2 bases from V and 9 bases from J, the junction contained 9 bases not matched to a gene. CDR3 length: 15 residues. The CDR3: CASSVGTGRGGEQFF. CDR3 DNA sequence: TGTGCCAGCAGCGTCGGGACAGGGCGCGGAGGTGAGCAGTTCTTC.

Many counts were recorded for this clonotype. This sequence joins TRBV7-6 and TRBJ2-7; 8 bases match TRBD2. The CDR3 contains 15 residues. Germline V gives CDR1 SGHVS, CDR2 FNYEAQ. Losses at the gene ends were 5 bases for V and 3 bases for J; bases not matched to a gene: 9. CDR3 residues: CASSPAGGVLYEQYF. The CDR3 nucleotides are TGTGCCAGCAGCCCCGCGGGGGGCGTACTCTACGAGCAGTACTTC.

This clonotype was observed at least ten times. The V call is TRBV28, the J call TRBJ2-5, with 11 bases lining up with TRBD2. Germline V gives CDR1 MDHEN, CDR2 SYDVKM. V shed 7 bases, J shed 5 bases, and the junction held 3 bases outside the gene matches. The CDR3 extends over 13 amino acids. CDR3: CASTSSGRETQYF. The CDR3 bases are TGTGCCAGCACTTCTAGCGGGAGGGAGACCCAGTACTTC.

The rearrangement joins TRBV20-1 to TRBJ1-2, with 7 nucleotides matching TRBD1. Trimming took 0 bases from V and 1 from J; bases not matched to a gene: 8. CDR1 and CDR2 (germline): DFQATT, SNEGSKA (reference sequence). The CDR3 is made up of 16 amino acids. CDR3 sequence reads: CSARDPRGPINYGYTF. In nucleotides, the CDR3 is TGCAGTGCTAGAGATCCGAGGGGGCCCATTAACTATGGCTACACCTTC.

The DNA of the CDR3 is TGTGCCAGCAGTTCCGGGAGGGCCCAAGAGACCCAGTACTTC. Encoded protein: CASSSGRAQETQYF. The rearrangement joins TRBV27 to TRBJ2-5, with TRBD2 matching over 8 bases. CDR3 length: 14 amino acids. The germline gives CDR1 MNHEY, CDR2 SMNVEV (reference sequence). Trimming removed 4 bases from V and 1 base from J; junction bases left unmatched: 2.

This clonotype was seen ten or more times. This chain joins TRBV29-1 and TRBJ2-6, with 8 bases lining up with TRBD1. The CDR3 is made up of 14 amino acids. Germline-derived CDR1 and CDR2 are SQVTM and ANQGSEA. Trimming cost V 6 bases and J 4 bases; bases outside gene matches: 5. CDR3 coding DNA: TGCAGCGTGGCGACAGGGGTCGGGGCCAACGTCCTGACTTTC. It yields the protein CSVATGVGANVLTF.

This clonotype was counted a few times. The chain is built from TRBV29-1 and TRBJ1-1, with D possibly TRBD1 on 6 matching bases. This CDR3 contains 14 residues. V was shortened by 0 bases and J by 2 bases, with 10 bases between the two germline ends. CDR1 and CDR2 (germline): SQVTM, ANQGSEA. CDR3 coding DNA: TGCAGCGTTGAAGATTGGACAGCCAACACTGAAGCTTTCTTT. It is translated as CSVEDWTANTEAFF.

V gene TRBV2 combines with J gene TRBJ2-7; 15 bases fit TRBD2. CDR1 is SNHLY, CDR2 FYNNEI, per germline. Trimming took 6 bases from V and 4 from J; bases not matched to a gene: 7. The CDR3 length is 16 residues. The CDR3 sequence is CASSDPGTSGGYEQYF. CDR3 DNA sequence: TGTGCCAGCAGCGACCCTGGGACTAGCGGGGGGTACGAGCAGTACTTC. The entire variable domain, with the rest obtained from reference TRBV2 and TRBJ2-7, is as follows: EPEVTQTPSHQVTQMGQEVILRCVPISNHLYFYWYRQILGQKVEFLVSFYNNEISEKSEIFDDQFSVERPDGSNFTLKIRSTKLEDSAMYFCASSDPGTSGGYEQYFGPGTRLTVT.

The chain joins TRBV19 to TRBJ1-1; TRBD1 might be the D (5 bases). Trimming removed 9 bases from V and 1 base from J, with 18 bases in between. The CDR3 is made up of 15 amino acids. Germline assignment: CDR1 LNHDA and CDR2 SQIVND (reference sequence). The CDR3 DNA sequence: TGTGCCAGCAGGGAGGACCAGGCCAGGAACACTGAAGCTTTCTTT. Amino acid sequence: CASREDQARNTEAFF.

The chain is built from TRBV3-1 and TRBJ1-1, with 9 bases that match TRBD1. The CDR3 has 15 residues. Germline-derived CDR1 and CDR2 are LGHDT and YNNKEL (reference sequence). V shed 6 bases and J 6 bases; nucleotides not matched to a gene: 11. Here the CDR3 DNA reads TGTGCCAGCAGTTCGTCGGACAGGGGTGGCTCTGAAGCTTTCTTT. Its translation is CASSSSDRGGSEAFF.

At least ten counts were recorded for this clonotype. The chain recombines TRBV2 with TRBJ2-1, with D possibly being TRBD2 (7 bases). The V gene's germline CDR1 is SNHLY and CDR2 FYNNEI. This CDR3 has 15 residues. V gave up 0 bases and J gave up 15 bases, with 21 bases separating them. CDR3: CASSEAGGIGRVRFF. The CDR3 nucleotides are TGTGCCAGCAGTGAAGCAGGGGGTATAGGGAGGGTACGGTTCTTC.

This clonotype has a count of ten or more. The chain combines TRBV3-1 with TRBJ2-1, with 12 bases matching TRBD2. Germline V gene sequence: CDR1 LGHDT, CDR2 YNNKEL (reference sequence). The J segment lost 10 bases and the V segment lost 6 bases, leaving 7 bases of the junction unmatched. The CDR3 runs 14 residues. CDR3 in DNA: TGTGCCAGCAGTCTTCGGACTAGCGGGGAAGAGCAGTTCTTC. Translated: CASSLRTSGEEQFF.

In its sample, this clonotype was seen once. The V call is TRBV5-5, the J call TRBJ2-7; D possibly corresponds to TRBD2 (5 bases). The CDR3 totals 15 residues. V lost 0 bases and J 6 bases, leaving 16 bases between the germline ends. The germline gives CDR1 SGHKS, CDR2 YYEKEE (reference sequence). This CDR3 reads CASSLVGITLGEQYF. CDR3 in DNA: TGTGCCAGCAGCTTGGTCGGGATTACACTTGGCGAGCAGTACTTC.

This clonotype was picked up a small number of times. The chain employs TRBV4-1 and TRBJ2-1; possible D gene TRBD2, 6 bases. Deletions cut 3 bases from V and 2 bases from J, with 14 bases between. This CDR3 has 16 amino acids. CDR1 and CDR2 from the germline V gene are MGHRA and YSYEKL. The CDR3, as DNA: TGCGCCAGCAGCCAGGGCTCAAGACTAGCCTACAATGAGCAGTTCTTC. As protein: CASSQGSRLAYNEQFF.